This entry concerns a single T cell receptor (beta chain). The data stem from a study of T cell repertoires in cytomegalovirus infection. In TCRdb, the reads were re-called with MiXCR into one record per CDR3 protein. The sample lists roughly 630,000 distinct CDR3 sequences, approximately 24% occurring once. Germline values: CDR1 MNHNS, CDR2 SASEGT. The V gene lost 5 bases and the J gene lost 0 bases, with 11 bases spanning the gap. The CDR3 has 16 residues. The J gene is TRBJ2-6, the V gene TRBV6-1; tentative D call: TRBD2 (6 bases). This TCR was recovered from a human donor in good health (CMV status not recorded). Some clones in this sample may be carry-over from other donors' samples. The material sequenced was CD8+ T cells from PBMCs. The CDR3 DNA follows: TGTGCCAGCAGTTACGGAGGGTACTCTGGGGCCAACGTCCTGACTTTC. This gives the protein CASSYGGYSGANVLTF.